The clone carrying this TCR beta chain was recorded a few times. Its antigen is unknown. The CDR3 has 15 amino acids. Per the germline V gene, CDR1 is MGHRA and CDR2 is YSYEKL. The V end was cut by 3 bases, the J end by 1 base, with 11 bases between. Using a J-beta primer mix together with a sample-barcoded 5' primer, a second PCR was run for about 6 to 12 cycles. MiXCR was run by TCRdb on the 5' RACE reads, yielding one entry per CDR3 protein. The data contain 1.5 million to 2 million distinct CDR3 sequences, roughly 32% of them singletons. The sample is drawn from a study of blood T cells in healthy people across ages. Study observations and caveats: Higher diversity, along with more naive CD4+ cells, distinguished long-lived donors from aged donors. Researchers deemed the diversity estimates from one million T cells underestimates. Strong correlation existed between TCR beta diversity and naive T cell percentage.

Per individual sample, total RNA of at least 6 micrograms was extracted. The TCR sequence derives from a woman in her 30s in good health. Sequencing was done on a sample of blood. V is TRBV4-1 and J is TRBJ2-3; D is undetermined. CDR3: CASSHVGSGTDTQYF. Written as DNA, the CDR3 is TGCGCCAGCAGCCACGTCGGTTCAGGCACAGATACGCAGTATTTT.